The T cell receptor beta chain described here comes from a study of identical twins. TCRdb itself ran the 5' RACE reads through MiXCR, one entry per CDR3 protein. The sample contains hundreds of thousands of distinct CDR3 sequences, roughly 18% of which appear only once. Per germline, CDR1 SGHRS and CDR2 YFSETQ. Trimming removed 4 bases from V and 1 base from J, with 12 bases in between. CDR3 length: 14 amino acids. This sample was shared with a second study, whose subject was T cells expressing NK-cell markers. That work states: Seven of the eight sequenced donors were HCMV-seropositive; one was seronegative.

The chain has TRBV5-1 and TRBJ2-7; D is ambiguous. This sequence was found in a woman aged 18-30 years in good health. Sequencing was carried out using PBMCs. This CDR3 is CASSLQEPSYEQYF. CDR3 coding DNA: TGCGCCAGCAGCCTTCAGGAGCCTTCCTACGAGCAGTACTTC.